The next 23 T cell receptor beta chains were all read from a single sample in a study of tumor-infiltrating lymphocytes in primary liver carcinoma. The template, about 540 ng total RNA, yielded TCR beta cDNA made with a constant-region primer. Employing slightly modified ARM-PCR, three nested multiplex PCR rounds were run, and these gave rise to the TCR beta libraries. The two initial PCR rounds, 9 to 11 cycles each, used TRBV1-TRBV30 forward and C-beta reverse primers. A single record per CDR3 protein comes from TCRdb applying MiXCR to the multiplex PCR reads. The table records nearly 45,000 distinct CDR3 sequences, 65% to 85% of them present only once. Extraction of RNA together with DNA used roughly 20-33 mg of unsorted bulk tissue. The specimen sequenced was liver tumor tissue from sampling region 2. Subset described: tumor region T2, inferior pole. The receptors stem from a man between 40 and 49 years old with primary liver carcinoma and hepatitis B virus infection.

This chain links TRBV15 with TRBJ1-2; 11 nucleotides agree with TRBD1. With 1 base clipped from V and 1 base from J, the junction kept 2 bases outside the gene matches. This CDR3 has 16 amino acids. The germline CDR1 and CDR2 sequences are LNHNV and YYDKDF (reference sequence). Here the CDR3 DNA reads TGTGCCACCAGCAGAGTCGGGACAGGGGGTAACTATGGCTACACCTTC. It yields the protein CATSRVGTGGNYGYTF.

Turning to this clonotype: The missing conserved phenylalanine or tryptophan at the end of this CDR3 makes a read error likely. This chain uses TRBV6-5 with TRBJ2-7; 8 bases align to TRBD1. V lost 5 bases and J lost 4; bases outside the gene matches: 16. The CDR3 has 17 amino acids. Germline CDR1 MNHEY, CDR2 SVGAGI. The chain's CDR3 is CASSVMTGATRRYEQYY. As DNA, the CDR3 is TGTGCCAGCAGTGTTATGACAGGGGCGACTCGACGTTACGAGCAGTACTAC.

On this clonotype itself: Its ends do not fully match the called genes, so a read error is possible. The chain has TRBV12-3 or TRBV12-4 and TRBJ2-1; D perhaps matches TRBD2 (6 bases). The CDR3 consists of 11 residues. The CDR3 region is CASSSGLSEFF. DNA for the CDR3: TGTGCCAGTAGTTCAGGACTATCGGAGTTCTTC.

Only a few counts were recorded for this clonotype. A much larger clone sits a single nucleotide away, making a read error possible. CDR3 in amino acids: CATYRGHHGYTF. For the CDR3, the DNA is TGTGCCACGTACAGGGGACACCATGGCTACACCTTC. The chain carries TRBV28 and TRBJ1-2, with 7 bases aligning to TRBD1. Trimming removed 10 bases from V and 6 bases from J; junction bases left unmatched: 8. The CDR3 is 12 residues long. Germline V CDR1 and CDR2: MDHEN, SYDVKM.

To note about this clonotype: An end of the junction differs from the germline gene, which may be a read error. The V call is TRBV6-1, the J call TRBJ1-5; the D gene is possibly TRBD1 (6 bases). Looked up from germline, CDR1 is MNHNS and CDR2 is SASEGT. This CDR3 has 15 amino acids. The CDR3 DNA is TGTGCCAGCAGTGATCCGGGACACGGGGATCAGCCTCAGCATTTT. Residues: CASSDPGHGDQPQHF.

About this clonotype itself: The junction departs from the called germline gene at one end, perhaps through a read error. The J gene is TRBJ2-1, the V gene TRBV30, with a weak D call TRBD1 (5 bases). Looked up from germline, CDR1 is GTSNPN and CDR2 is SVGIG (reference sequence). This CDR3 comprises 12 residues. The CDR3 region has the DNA TGTGCCTGGTCCAGGGTGTCTAATGAGCAGCTCTTC. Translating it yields CAWSRVSNEQLF.

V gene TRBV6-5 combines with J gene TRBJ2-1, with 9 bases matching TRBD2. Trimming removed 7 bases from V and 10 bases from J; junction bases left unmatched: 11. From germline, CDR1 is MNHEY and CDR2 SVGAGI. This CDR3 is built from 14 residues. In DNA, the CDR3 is TGTGCCAGCAATCGACTAGCGGATTACCACGAGCAGTTCTTC. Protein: CASNRLADYHEQFF.

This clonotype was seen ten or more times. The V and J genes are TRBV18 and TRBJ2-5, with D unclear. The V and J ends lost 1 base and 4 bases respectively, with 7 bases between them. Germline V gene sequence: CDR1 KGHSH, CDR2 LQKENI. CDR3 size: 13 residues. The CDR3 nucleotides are TGTGCCAGCTCACCACGCTTCAGAGAGACCCAGTACTTC. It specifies CASSPRFRETQYF.

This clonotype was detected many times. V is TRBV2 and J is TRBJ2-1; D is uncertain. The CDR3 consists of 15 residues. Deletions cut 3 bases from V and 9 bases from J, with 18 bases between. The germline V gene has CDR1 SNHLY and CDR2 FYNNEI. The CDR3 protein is CASSDGPPQISEQFF. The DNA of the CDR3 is TGTGCCAGCAGTGATGGTCCCCCCCAAATCAGTGAGCAGTTCTTC.

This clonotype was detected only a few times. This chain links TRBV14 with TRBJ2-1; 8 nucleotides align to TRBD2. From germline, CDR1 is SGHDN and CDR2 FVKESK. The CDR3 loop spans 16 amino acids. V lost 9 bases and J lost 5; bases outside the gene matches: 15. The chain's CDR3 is CASSAVAGRVNNEQFF. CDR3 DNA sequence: TGTGCCAGTAGTGCCGTAGCGGGACGAGTAAACAATGAGCAGTTCTTC.

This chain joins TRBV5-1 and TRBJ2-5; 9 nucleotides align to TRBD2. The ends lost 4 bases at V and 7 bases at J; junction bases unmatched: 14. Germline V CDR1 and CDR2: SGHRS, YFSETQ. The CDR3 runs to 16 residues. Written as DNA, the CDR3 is TGCGCCAGCAGCCTCAGACCCCTAGCGGGAATGGGGACCCAGTACTTC. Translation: CASSLRPLAGMGTQYF.

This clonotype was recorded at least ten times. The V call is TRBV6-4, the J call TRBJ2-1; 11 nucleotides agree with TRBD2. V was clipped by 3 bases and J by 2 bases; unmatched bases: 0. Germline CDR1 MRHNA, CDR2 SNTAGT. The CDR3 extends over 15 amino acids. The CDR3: CASSDSGGAYNEQFF. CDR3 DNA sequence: TGTGCCAGCAGTGATAGCGGGGGGGCCTACAATGAGCAGTTCTTC.

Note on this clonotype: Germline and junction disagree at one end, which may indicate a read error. CDR3 sequence: CACSPLGLAASYNELFF. DNA of the CDR3: TGTGCCTGCAGCCCGCTGGGACTAGCGGCCTCCTACAATGAGCTGTTCTTC. V usage is TRBV5-8 and J usage is TRBJ2-1; 11 nucleotides line up with TRBD2. Looked up from germline, CDR1 is SGHTS and CDR2 is YDEGEE. CDR3 length: 17 residues. The full variable domain, its missing parts supplied by reference TRBV5-8 and TRBJ2-1, is EAGVTQSPTHLIKTRGQQATLRCSPISGHTSVYWYQQALGLGLQFLLWYDEGEERNRGNFPPRFSGRQFPNYSSELNVNALELEDSALYLCACSPLGLAASYNELFFGPGTRLTVL.

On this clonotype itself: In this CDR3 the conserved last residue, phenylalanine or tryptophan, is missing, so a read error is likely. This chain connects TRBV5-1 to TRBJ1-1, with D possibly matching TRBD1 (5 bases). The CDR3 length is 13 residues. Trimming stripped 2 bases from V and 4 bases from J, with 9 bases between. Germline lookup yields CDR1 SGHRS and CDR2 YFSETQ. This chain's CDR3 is CASSLRGGTEAFL. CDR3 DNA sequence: TGCGCCAGCAGCTTAAGGGGAGGCACTGAAGCTTTCCTT.

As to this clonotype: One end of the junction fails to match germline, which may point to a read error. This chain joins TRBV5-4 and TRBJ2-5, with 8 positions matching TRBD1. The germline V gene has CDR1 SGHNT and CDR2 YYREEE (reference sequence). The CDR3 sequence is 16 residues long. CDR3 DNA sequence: TGTGCCAGCAGTTTGGCGACAGGGGCTATGGGAGAGGCCCAGTACTTC. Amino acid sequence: CASSLATGAMGEAQYF.

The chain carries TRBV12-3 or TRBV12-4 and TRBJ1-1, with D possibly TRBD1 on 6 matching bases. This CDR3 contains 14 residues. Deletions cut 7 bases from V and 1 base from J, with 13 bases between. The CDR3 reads CASILGQQNTEAFF. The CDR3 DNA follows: TGTGCCAGCATCCTAGGACAGCAGAACACTGAAGCTTTCTTT.

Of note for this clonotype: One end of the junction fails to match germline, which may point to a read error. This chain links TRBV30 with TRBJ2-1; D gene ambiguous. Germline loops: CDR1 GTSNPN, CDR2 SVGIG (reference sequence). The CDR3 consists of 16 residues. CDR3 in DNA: TGCGCCTGGAGTCGGCCGGTGTCTGAGTCCTACAATGAGCAGTTCTTC. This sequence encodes CAWSRPVSESYNEQFF.

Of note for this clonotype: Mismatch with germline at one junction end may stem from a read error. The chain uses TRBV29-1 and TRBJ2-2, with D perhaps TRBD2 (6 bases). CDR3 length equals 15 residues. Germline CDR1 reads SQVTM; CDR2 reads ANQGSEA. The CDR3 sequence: CSVVVGIVNTGGLFF. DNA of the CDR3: TGCAGCGTTGTAGTGGGAATTGTGAACACCGGGGGGCTGTTTTTT.

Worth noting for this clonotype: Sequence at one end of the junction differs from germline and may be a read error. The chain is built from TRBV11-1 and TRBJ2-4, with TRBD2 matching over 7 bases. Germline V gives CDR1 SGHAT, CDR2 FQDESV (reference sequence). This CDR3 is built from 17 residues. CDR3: CASSFPGTSGTRNIQYF. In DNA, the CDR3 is TGTGCCAGCAGCTTTCCCGGGACCAGCGGGACCAGAAATATTCAGTACTTT.

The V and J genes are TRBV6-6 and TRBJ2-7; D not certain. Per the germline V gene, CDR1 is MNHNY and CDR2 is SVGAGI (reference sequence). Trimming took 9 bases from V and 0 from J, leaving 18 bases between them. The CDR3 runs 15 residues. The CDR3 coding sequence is TGTGCCAGTAGTCCTCCCACCCTGAGCTCCTACGAGCAGTACTTC. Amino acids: CASSPPTLSSYEQYF.

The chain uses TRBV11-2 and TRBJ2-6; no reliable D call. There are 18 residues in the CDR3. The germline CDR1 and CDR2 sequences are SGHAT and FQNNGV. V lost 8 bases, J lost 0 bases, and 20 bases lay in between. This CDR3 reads CASGSWVPNHSGANVLTF. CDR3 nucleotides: TGTGCCAGCGGCAGCTGGGTACCAAATCACTCTGGGGCCAACGTCCTGACTTTC.

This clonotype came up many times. The CDR3 reads CASSSVQDNEQFF. CDR3 DNA sequence: TGCGCCAGCAGCTCAGTCCAAGACAATGAGCAGTTCTTC. The chain joins TRBV5-1 to TRBJ2-1; D not certain. Germline V gene data show CDR1 as SGHRS and CDR2 as YFSETQ. The V end was cut by 3 bases, the J end by 5 bases, with 9 bases between. The CDR3 spans 13 residues.

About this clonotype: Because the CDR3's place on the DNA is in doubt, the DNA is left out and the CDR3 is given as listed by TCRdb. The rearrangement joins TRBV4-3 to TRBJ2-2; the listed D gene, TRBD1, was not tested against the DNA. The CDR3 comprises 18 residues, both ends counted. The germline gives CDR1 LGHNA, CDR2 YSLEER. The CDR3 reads CARIQYHCTGGYTGELFF.